The entry below gives a single T cell receptor beta chain sequence along with its context. Its target is not known. The data stem from a study of cytomegalovirus exposure and HLA in healthy donors. Study-level background: When just under 400 donors were genotyped, roughly 82% of them were found to fall in the Caucasian-associated ancestry cluster. Study-wide findings and caveats: Across all donors, roughly uniform sequencing depth was an assumption of the presence/absence analyses. Cytomegalovirus association was assigned to some 160 TCR beta chains. Earlier analysis looked at TCR beta V segments, and most were productive about 87% or about 30% of the time.

CDR1 is SEHNR, CDR2 FQNEAQ, per germline (reference sequence). This CDR3 spans 16 amino acids. Trimming took 5 bases from V and 3 from J; bases not matched to a gene: 12. PCR amplification relied on 60 Vbeta primers (plus 13 Jbeta primers). Assay used: immunoSEQ multiplex PCR; TCRdb lists only in-frame clones, some missing. The profile shows tens of thousands of clones, around 73% of them singletons. This clonotype was sampled from a man aged 45-60 years in good health and CMV-seronegative. Source material: PBMCs. The chain joins TRBV7-9 to TRBJ2-7, with 8 bases fitting TRBD2. CDR3 sequence: CASSPPLSGEYYEQYF. DNA of the CDR3: TGTGCCAGCAGCCCCCCCCTTAGCGGGGAATACTACGAGCAGTACTTC.